A single TCR beta chain is shown here with its context. Its antigen is not known. The data originate from a study of beta chain features in type 1 diabetes. Study results and limitations: TCRB CDR3 length was moderately but significantly reduced in all four CD4+ subsets of Type 1 diabetes patients.

Since all of the isolated RNA was reverse transcribed, expressed TCRB transcripts were what got sequenced. There were about 3.57 million reads on average in the naive, central memory and regulatory T cell samples. Clones were sequenced by immunoSEQ multiplex PCR, and TCRdb holds only the in-frame ones, with some missing. There are under 300,000 clones in the sample; around a quarter occur only once, and more than 3% lies in the top ten. Trimming removed 6 bases at V and 2 bases at J, with 9 bases between. There are 13 residues in the CDR3. Per germline, CDR1 KGHSH and CDR2 LQKENI. Sequencing was done on a sample of central memory CD4+ T cells from blood. The rearrangement uses TRBV18 and TRBJ2-3; D not resolved. The receptor comes from a man younger than 45 in good health. This CDR3 is CASSPDFTDTQYF. The CDR3, as DNA: TGTGCCAGCTCCCCCGACTTCACAGATACGCAGTATTTT.